Listed here is a single T cell receptor (beta chain). Its antigen is currently unknown. The sample originates from a study of shared clonotypes between healthy human individuals. Study outcomes and limitations: Some clonotypes were shared by all four sorted-subset donors, while others were not shared. The non-shared ones had lower generation probabilities than the shared ones.

This table comes from immunoSEQ multiplex PCR, and its TCRdb copy is limited to in-frame clones, with some not included. The sample has about 1 million clones; roughly 74% are singletons. Sequenced sample: memory CD4+ T cells from PBMCs. Subset: CD45RA-negative fraction. The sequence came from a man between 18 and 29 years old in good health. Some clones in this sample may be carry-over from other donors' samples.

This chain's CDR3 is CASSQDRWGRDEKLFF. The CDR3 coding sequence is TGTGCCAGCAGCCAAGATCGATGGGGCAGGGATGAAAAACTGTTTTTT. The chain is built from TRBV4-2 and TRBJ1-4, with D possibly matching TRBD1 (5 bases). The CDR3 consists of 16 residues. Germline V gene sequence: CDR1 LGHNA, CDR2 YNFKEQ. V gave up 0 bases and J gave up 6 bases, with 14 bases separating them.